Each of the 21 T cell receptor beta chains below was sequenced from the same sample in a study of cytomegalovirus exposure and HLA in healthy donors. Assay used: immunoSEQ multiplex PCR; TCRdb lists only in-frame clones, some missing. This table has fewer than 300,000 clones, over 75% appearing once. The sample was PBMCs. These receptors originate from a woman under 30 in good health and CMV-seronegative.

This clone has just one count. The CDR3 DNA sequence: TGCGCCAGCAGCGATGGACTAGCGGGAGTTGGGCAGTTCTTC. Amino acid sequence: CASSDGLAGVGQFF. V gene TRBV5-1 combines with J gene TRBJ2-1, with TRBD2 matching over 13 bases. Germline CDR1 reads SGHRS; CDR2 reads YFSETQ. This CDR3 is built from 14 residues. V dropped 4 bases and J dropped 12; count of bases not matched to a gene: 7.

On this clone itself: The identical CDR3 is also encoded by other nucleotide sequences in the sample. V gene TRBV7-8 combines with J gene TRBJ2-7; TRBD2 might be the D (6 bases). CDR1 and CDR2 (germline): SGHVS, FQNEAQ. Trimming took 0 bases from V and 6 from J, leaving 6 bases between them. The CDR3 is 12 residues long. The chain's CDR3 is CASSLAGGEQYF. CDR3 DNA: TGTGCCAGCAGCTTAGCGGGAGGCGAGCAGTACTTC.

The chain couples TRBV28 to TRBJ1-5; D unclear. CDR3 length equals 13 residues. Deletions cut 8 bases from V and 0 bases from J, with 8 bases between. The germline gives CDR1 MDHEN, CDR2 SYDVKM. The CDR3 coding sequence is TGTGCCAGCTACACGAATAGCAATCAGCCCCAGCATTTT. Its protein product is CASYTNSNQPQHF. The full variable domain, in which reference TRBV28 and TRBJ1-5 provide the parts outside the CDR3, is DVKVTQSSRYLVKRTGEKVFLECVQDMDHENMFWYRQDPGLGLRLIYFSYDVKMKEKGDIPEGYSVSREKKERFSLILESASTNQTSMYLCASYTNSNQPQHFGDGTRLSIL.

The chain couples TRBV4-3 to TRBJ2-1; D is perhaps TRBD1 (5 bases). Germline-derived CDR1 and CDR2 are LGHNA and YSLEER. Between the trimmed V and J ends, which lost 0 bases and 4 bases, there was a span of 13 bases. CDR3 size: 16 residues. CDR3 loop: CASSQEGAPLYNEQFF. CDR3 bases: TGCGCCAGCAGCCAAGAAGGGGCTCCCCTTTACAATGAGCAGTTCTTC.

The chain couples TRBV2 to TRBJ1-1; D is unclear. The CDR3 has 13 residues. The germline CDR1 and CDR2 sequences are SNHLY and FYNNEI. With 3 bases removed from V and 1 base from J, the gap between germline ends came to 6 bases. CDR3 DNA: TGTGCCAGCAGTGAGGGCCGGAACACTGAAGCTTTCTTT. It codes for CASSEGRNTEAFF. The full variable domain, rest sourced from reference TRBV2 and TRBJ1-1, is EPEVTQTPSHQVTQMGQEVILRCVPISNHLYFYWYRQILGQKVEFLVSFYNNEISEKSEIFDDQFSVERPDGSNFTLKIRSTKLEDSAMYFCASSEGRNTEAFFGQGTRLTVV.

The chain carries TRBV28 and TRBJ2-5; no firm D call. Trimming pared 3 bases from V and 2 bases from J, leaving 7 bases between. CDR3 length equals 13 residues. Per the germline V gene, CDR1 is MDHEN and CDR2 is SYDVKM. The DNA for the CDR3 is TGTGCCAGCAGTTTCAGGATACAAGAGACCCAGTACTTC. It codes for CASSFRIQETQYF.

The chain is built from TRBV27 and TRBJ2-7; D might be TRBD2 (6 bases). Trimming pared 0 bases from V and 6 bases from J, leaving 9 bases between. CDR1 is MNHEY, CDR2 SMNVEV, per germline (reference sequence). The CDR3 consists of 13 residues. The CDR3 here is CASSLSRGGEQYF. As DNA, the CDR3 is TGTGCCAGCAGTTTATCAAGGGGAGGCGAGCAGTACTTC.

The chain has TRBV9 and TRBJ2-7; D might be TRBD2 (6 bases). Germline CDR1 reads SGDLS; CDR2 reads YYNGEE. The V gene lost 2 bases and the J gene lost 1 base, with 19 bases spanning the gap. This CDR3 spans 17 amino acids. The CDR3 region is CASSVSGWEVGSYEQYF. The CDR3 nucleotides are TGTGCCAGCAGCGTTTCCGGATGGGAGGTAGGGTCCTACGAGCAGTACTTC. Supplemented by reference TRBV9 and TRBJ2-7, the full variable domain reads DSGVTQTPKHLITATGQRVTLRCSPRSGDLSVYWYQQSLDQGLQFLIQYYNGEERAKGNILERFSAQQFPDLHSELNLSSLELGDSALYFCASSVSGWEVGSYEQYFGPGTRLTVT.

This chain uses TRBV27 with TRBJ2-2, with 9 nucleotides matching TRBD1. This CDR3 has 15 amino acids. Germline lookup yields CDR1 MNHEY and CDR2 SMNVEV (reference sequence). The trim removed 7 bases at V and 0 bases at J, leaving 3 bases unmatched. CDR3 coding DNA: TGTGCCAGCAACCGACAGGGGGCGAACACCGGGGAGCTGTTTTTT. Encoded protein: CASNRQGANTGELFF.

This clone was seen once. The V call is TRBV9, the J call TRBJ2-1; TRBD2 aligns across 8 bases. Trimming at V came to 0 bases and at J to 4 bases, leaving 6 bases not matched to a gene. CDR1 and CDR2 (germline): SGDLS, YYNGEE. This CDR3 is built from 16 residues. This CDR3 reads CASSVAGVAGYNEQFF. The CDR3 DNA reads as TGTGCCAGCAGCGTAGCTGGGGTAGCGGGGTACAATGAGCAGTTCTTC. Full variable domain (rest looked up from reference TRBV9 and TRBJ2-1): DSGVTQTPKHLITATGQRVTLRCSPRSGDLSVYWYQQSLDQGLQFLIQYYNGEERAKGNILERFSAQQFPDLHSELNLSSLELGDSALYFCASSVAGVAGYNEQFFGPGTRLTVL.

The table lists this clone with a count of one. The chain employs TRBV28 and TRBJ1-5; D not resolved. The germline V and J ends were trimmed by 8 bases and 2 bases, with 10 bases remaining between them. Germline CDR1 and CDR2: MDHEN and SYDVKM. The length of the CDR3 is 13 residues. The CDR3 reads CASRREGNQPQHF. In DNA form, the CDR3 reads TGTGCCAGCCGGAGGGAGGGCAATCAGCCCCAGCATTTT.

This chain uses TRBV27 with TRBJ2-5, with TRBD2 identical over 9 bases. Germline CDR1 MNHEY, CDR2 SMNVEV (reference sequence). The CDR3 consists of 15 residues. V lost 5 bases to trimming and J lost 5 bases; unmatched junction nucleotides: 9. CDR3 sequence reads: CASSGGGRAEETQYF. The CDR3 nucleotides read TGTGCCAGCAGTGGGGGCGGGAGGGCCGAGGAGACCCAGTACTTC.

This chain links TRBV2 with TRBJ2-4; TRBD1 is a possible D gene (6 bases). This CDR3 region has 13 residues. V was cut by 6 bases and J by 6 bases, with 12 bases left in between. CDR1 is SNHLY and CDR2 is FYNNEI in the germline V gene. The CDR3 loop reads CASRRGQANIQYF. Written as DNA, the CDR3 is TGTGCCAGCAGGAGGGGACAAGCAAACATTCAGTACTTC.

The chain is built from TRBV11-2 and TRBJ1-2; TRBD1 is a possible D gene (6 bases). Trimming stripped 4 bases from V and 8 bases from J, with 20 bases between. CDR1 and CDR2 from the germline V gene are SGHAT and FQNNGV. The CDR3 spans 15 residues. CDR3 loop: CASSSQSRGVGGYTF. CDR3 nucleotide sequence: TGTGCCAGCAGCTCCCAGTCCAGGGGAGTTGGGGGCTACACCTTC.

This chain links TRBV5-1 with TRBJ2-1; D might be TRBD2 (6 bases). The V end was cut by 7 bases, the J end by 0 bases, with 29 bases between. Germline CDR1 SGHRS, CDR2 YFSETQ. This CDR3 is 20 amino acids long. The CDR3 loop reads CASDSKNRDFSPYSYNEQFF. As DNA, the CDR3 is TGCGCCAGCGACTCCAAAAACCGGGACTTTTCGCCCTACTCCTACAATGAGCAGTTCTTC.

For the CDR3, the DNA is TGTGCCAGTAGTGGAAAGGGAGGGGATAGCAATCAGCCCCAGCATTTT. It translates to CASSGKGGDSNQPQHF. The chain is built from TRBV19 and TRBJ1-5; tentatively, D is TRBD1 (5 bases). This CDR3 is built from 16 residues. Trimming removed 5 bases from V and 0 bases from J, with 14 bases in between. The germline CDR1 and CDR2 sequences are LNHDA and SQIVND (reference sequence).

The chain combines TRBV6-1 with TRBJ2-3; 7 bases fit TRBD1. Germline V CDR1 and CDR2: MNHNS, SASEGT. The V segment lost 7 bases and the J segment 2 bases; nucleotides outside the gene matches: 9. The CDR3 consists of 15 residues. The CDR3 nucleotides read TGTGCCAGCAAGGGGGCCCCTTCGATCACAGATACGCAGTATTTT. This sequence encodes CASKGAPSITDTQYF.

This rearrangement joins TRBV25-1 to TRBJ2-3; 7 positions match TRBD1. Trimming removed 3 bases from V and 3 bases from J; junction bases left unmatched: 6. This CDR3 has 15 amino acids. Germline CDR1 reads MGHDK; CDR2 reads SYGVNS. The CDR3 sequence is CASSDSGGITDTQYF. CDR3 coding DNA: TGTGCCAGCAGTGATTCAGGGGGTATTACAGATACGCAGTATTTT. Based on the CDR3 plus reference TRBV25-1 and TRBJ2-3, the full variable domain is EADIYQTPRYLVIGTGKKITLECSQTMGHDKMYWYQQDPGMELHLIHYSYGVNSTEKGDLSSESTVSRIRTEHFPLTLESARPSHTSQYLCASSDSGGITDTQYFGPGTRLTVL.

This CDR3 reads CAVFSRGGSPLHF. The CDR3 bases are TGTGCCGTATTTTCGAGGGGAGGGTCACCCCTCCACTTT. The V call is TRBV28, the J call TRBJ1-6; TRBD1 might be the D (5 bases). The V end lost 11 bases, the J end lost 10 bases, and 18 bases lay between the germline ends. The CDR3 loop spans 13 amino acids. CDR1 MDHEN and CDR2 SYDVKM come from the germline V gene.

V and J are TRBV7-2 and TRBJ2-7, with 12 bases matching TRBD2. J was trimmed by 5 bases and V by 5 bases; bases with no gene match: 4. Germline CDR1 is SGHTA and CDR2 is FQGNSA. The CDR3 has 14 residues. CDR3 nucleotide sequence: TGTGCCAGCAGCCTTTGGACTAGCGGGAACGAGCAGTACTTC. Amino acid sequence: CASSLWTSGNEQYF. Combining the CDR3 with reference TRBV7-2 and TRBJ2-7 gives the whole variable domain GAGVSQSPSNKVTEKGKDVELRCDPISGHTALYWYRQSLGQGLEFLIYFQGNSAPDKSGLPSDRFSAERTGGSVSTLTIQRTQQEDSAVYLCASSLWTSGNEQYFGPGTRLTVT.

J is TRBJ2-7 and V is TRBV2; 8 bases map to TRBD1. This CDR3 comprises 16 residues. V gave up 11 bases and J gave up 0 bases; unmatched junction bases: 15. Germline values: CDR1 SNHLY, CDR2 FYNNEI. The CDR3 spells CACGAFVTGDSYEQYF. The DNA of the CDR3 is TGTGCCTGCGGGGCTTTTGTGACAGGGGACTCCTACGAGCAGTACTTC.